The 22 T cell receptor beta chains below come from one sample, sequenced in a study of T cell responses to AZD1222 COVID-19 vaccine. TCRdb keeps only in-frame clones here, not all; method: immunoSEQ multiplex PCR. The data show roughly 120,000 clones, 75% to 95% seen once. Sequences were derived from peripheral blood, sampled on day 0 of AZD1222 vaccination. Receptors were obtained from an adult in good health.

The gene calls are TRBV6-5 and TRBJ2-3, with 10 bases lining up with TRBD2. CDR3 length equals 15 residues. CDR1 and CDR2 (germline): MNHEY, SVGAGI. V lost 8 bases and J lost 2; bases outside the gene matches: 7. CDR3 nucleotide sequence: TGTGCCAGCCGTACGAGCGGGAGGGACACAGATACGCAGTATTTT. It translates to CASRTSGRDTDTQYF.

This clone appeared a single time. V gene TRBV25-1 combines with J gene TRBJ2-1; TRBD2 agrees at 8 bases. Per the germline V gene, CDR1 is MGHDK and CDR2 is SYGVNS. This CDR3 has 18 residues. V lost 3 bases and J lost 6; bases outside the gene matches: 16. The CDR3, as DNA: TGTGCCAGCAGTGATCAGGGGCTACTCGCCGGGAGGGCCAATGAGCAGTTCTTC. Protein product: CASSDQGLLAGRANEQFF.

J is TRBJ1-2 and V is TRBV6-5; 8 bases match TRBD1. The germline CDR1 and CDR2 sequences are MNHEY and SVGAGI. With 6 bases clipped from V and 8 bases from J, the junction kept 11 bases outside the gene matches. This CDR3 has 14 residues. DNA for the CDR3: TGTGCCAGCAGGTCGGCCGGACAGGGCGGAGGCTACACCTTC. Translated: CASRSAGQGGGYTF.

The chain has TRBV2 and TRBJ1-3, with D perhaps TRBD1 (5 bases). V was pared by 4 bases and J by 8 bases, with 12 bases between. The CDR3 sequence is 13 residues long. CDR1 and CDR2 from the germline V gene are SNHLY and FYNNEI. The CDR3 DNA reads as TGTGCCAGCAGTGTTGAAGGGGCTGACACCATATATTTT. Its translation is CASSVEGADTIYF. Using reference TRBV2 and TRBJ1-3 for the parts outside the CDR3, the full variable domain is EPEVTQTPSHQVTQMGQEVILRCVPISNHLYFYWYRQILGQKVEFLVSFYNNEISEKSEIFDDQFSVERPDGSNFTLKIRSTKLEDSAMYFCASSVEGADTIYFGEGSWLTVV.

The rearrangement uses TRBV2 and TRBJ2-3; no firm D call. Between the trimmed V and J ends, which lost 2 bases and 0 bases, there was a span of 9 bases. Germline assignment: CDR1 SNHLY and CDR2 FYNNEI. This CDR3 comprises 15 residues. CDR3 DNA sequence: TGTGCCAGCAGTGAAAGGCGGAGCAGCACAGATACGCAGTATTTT. This codes for CASSERRSSTDTQYF.

The chain recombines TRBV21-1 with TRBJ2-4; TRBD1, the table's D call, was not compared with the DNA. TRBV21-1 is designated a pseudogene. The CDR3 covers 15 residues. DNA for the CDR3: TGTGCCAGCAGCGCCCACAGGGTCACCAAAAACATTCAGTACTTC. It codes for CASSAHRVTKNIQYF.

The chain has TRBV13 and TRBJ2-1; 8 bases line up with TRBD1. The germline V gene encodes CDR1 PRHDT and CDR2 FYEKMQ (reference sequence). The CDR3 loop spans 14 amino acids. The V gene end was trimmed by 1 base and the J gene end by 12 bases; junction bases not matched to a gene: 8. CDR3 in DNA: TGTGCCAGCAGCTTAGAGGGACAGGACATTACGCAGTTCTTC. Amino acids: CASSLEGQDITQFF.

The V and J genes are TRBV7-9 and TRBJ2-5, with no clear D. Germline V CDR1 and CDR2: SEHNR, FQNEAQ (reference sequence). The CDR3 has 12 amino acids. Trimming took off 5 bases at V and 2 bases at J, with 6 bases between the two ends. For the CDR3, the DNA is TGTGCCAGCAGCGGTGGGCAAGAGACCCAGTACTTC. This sequence encodes CASSGGQETQYF.

V gene TRBV2 combines with J gene TRBJ2-2, with D unclear. This CDR3 comprises 15 residues. Trimming left V 3 bases short and J 4 bases short, with 12 bases between. Germline loops: CDR1 SNHLY, CDR2 FYNNEI. The CDR3 coding sequence is TGTGCCAGCAGTGACAGATGGGGAAGCACCGGGGAGCTGTTTTTT. This codes for CASSDRWGSTGELFF. Filled out from reference TRBV2 and TRBJ2-2, the complete variable domain reads EPEVTQTPSHQVTQMGQEVILRCVPISNHLYFYWYRQILGQKVEFLVSFYNNEISEKSEIFDDQFSVERPDGSNFTLKIRSTKLEDSAMYFCASSDRWGSTGELFFGEGSRLTVL.

The rearrangement links TRBV5-1 to TRBJ2-7, with no clear D. CDR3 length: 14 amino acids. Germline assignment: CDR1 SGHRS and CDR2 YFSETQ. The germline V and J ends were trimmed by 4 bases and 0 bases, with 11 bases remaining between them. DNA for the CDR3: TGCGCCAGCAGCCCGACGGCGAGCTCCTACGAGCAGTACTTC. Amino acids: CASSPTASSYEQYF.

This clone came up once. The chain is built from TRBV28 and TRBJ1-4; the match to TRBD1 covers 7 bases. V lost 5 bases, J lost 7 bases, and 7 bases stayed unmatched. Germline CDR1 and CDR2: MDHEN and SYDVKM. The CDR3 has 14 residues. CDR3 nucleotide sequence: TGTGCCAGCAGTGCAGGGGGAACGGGTGAAAAACTGTTTTTT. Amino acid sequence: CASSAGGTGEKLFF.

The chain joins TRBV20-1 to TRBJ1-1, with a tentative D call TRBD1 (5 bases). Germline V gene data show CDR1 as DFQATT and CDR2 as SNEGSKA (reference sequence). The CDR3 covers 11 residues. V shed 4 bases and J shed 10 bases, with 13 bases lying between them. CDR3 coding DNA: TGCAGTGCTATTCGACAGCAAGTAGCTTTCTTT. Protein sequence: CSAIRQQVAFF.

The rearrangement uses TRBV6-1 and TRBJ1-1, with 7 bases fitting TRBD1. V lost 2 bases to trimming and J lost 10 bases; unmatched junction nucleotides: 7. Germline V gene lookup returns CDR1 MNHNS and CDR2 SASEGT. This CDR3 region has 13 residues. In DNA, the CDR3 is TGTGCCAGCAGTGAACGGGCGGACAGGTTAGCTTTCTTT. Its translation is CASSERADRLAFF.

This rearrangement joins TRBV5-5 to TRBJ2-7; D gene unclear. Germline V gene sequence: CDR1 SGHKS, CDR2 YYEKEE (reference sequence). V was clipped by 2 bases and J by 2 bases, with 14 bases between them. The CDR3 runs 15 residues. CDR3: CASSFGRLHTYEQYF. The CDR3 DNA reads TGTGCCAGCAGCTTTGGGCGGCTCCATACCTACGAGCAGTACTTC.

The chain uses TRBV27 and TRBJ2-3; D unclear. Germline assignment: CDR1 MNHEY and CDR2 SMNVEV (reference sequence). The ends were cut back, 1 base at V and 5 bases at J, with 7 bases in the middle. The CDR3 is 13 amino acids. This CDR3 reads CASSLYRVDTQYF. The CDR3 coding sequence is TGTGCCAGCAGTTTATACCGCGTAGATACGCAGTATTTT.

The rearrangement uses TRBV24-1 and TRBJ2-5; no clear D gene. In germline, CDR1 is KGHDR, CDR2 SFDVKD. Trimming removed 2 bases from V and 5 bases from J, with 8 bases in between. The CDR3 contains 13 residues. CDR3 in amino acids: CATSDSVDETQYF. The CDR3 DNA is TGTGCCACCAGTGATTCTGTGGACGAGACCCAGTACTTC.

This chain joins TRBV7-2 and TRBJ2-5; 7 bases are shared with TRBD2. J was trimmed by 4 bases and V by 4 bases; bases with no gene match: 9. Germline-derived CDR1 and CDR2 are SGHTA and FQGNSA. CDR3 length equals 15 residues. The CDR3 DNA sequence: TGTGCCAGCAGCTCTTGGGAGGGGACCAGAGAGACCCAGTACTTC. Protein sequence: CASSSWEGTRETQYF.

V is TRBV7-3 and J is TRBJ2-6, with unresolved D. V was pared by 1 base and J by 2 bases, with 9 bases between. CDR1 SGHTA and CDR2 FQGTGA come from the germline V gene. This CDR3 spans 16 amino acids. CDR3 sequence reads: CASSLIGQAGANVLTF. CDR3 coding DNA: TGTGCCAGCAGCTTAATCGGGCAGGCTGGGGCCAACGTCCTGACTTTC.

This chain links TRBV7-8 with TRBJ1-5, with D unresolved. Germline values: CDR1 SGHVS, CDR2 FQNEAQ. The V end lost 1 base, the J end lost 6 bases, and 7 bases lay between the germline ends. The CDR3 runs 13 residues. DNA of the CDR3: TGTGCCAGCAGCTTAGATTTGGCTCAGCCCCAGCATTTT. Protein product: CASSLDLAQPQHF.

The CDR3: CASSLLPGNQPQHF. The CDR3 DNA follows: TGCGCCAGCAGCTTGCTACCCGGGAATCAGCCCCAGCATTTT. The chain has TRBV5-1 and TRBJ1-5, with unresolved D. Deletions cut 1 base from V and 4 bases from J, with 9 bases between. This CDR3 comprises 14 residues. Germline-derived CDR1 and CDR2 are SGHRS and YFSETQ.

The CDR3 coding sequence is TGTGCCAGCGGCGGGAGCCCGAACAATGAGCAGTTCTTC. Amino acid sequence: CASGGSPNNEQFF. The chain recombines TRBV12-3 or TRBV12-4 with TRBJ2-1, with TRBD2 matching over 7 bases. The CDR3 spans 13 residues. V dropped 8 bases and J dropped 5; count of bases not matched to a gene: 6.

The chain combines TRBV25-1 with TRBJ2-1, with a possible D match to TRBD2 (5 bases). From germline, CDR1 is MGHDK and CDR2 SYGVNS. This CDR3 is built from 12 residues. V was pared by 6 bases and J by 8 bases, with 11 bases between. CDR3 bases: TGTGCCAGCAGGCTGGACTGGGATGAGCAGTTCTTC. This translates into CASRLDWDEQFF.